This record covers a single TCR beta chain. Clones were read by immunoSEQ multiplex PCR, and TCRdb kept only the in-frame ones, dropping some. The data show about 36,000 clones, roughly 80% seen once. The data belong to a study of blood T cell repertoires in COVID-19. Study in general: Acute-phase and convalescent COVID-19 samples originated in the United States, Italy and Spain. T cells, B-cell-depleted T cells, or PBMCs provided the cDNA or gDNA that served as material.

The CDR3 has 13 residues. Germline CDR1 is SGHRS and CDR2 is YFSETQ. V lost 2 bases and J lost 4; bases outside the gene matches: 2. This TCR derives from a man aged 50 or older with active COVID-19. The J gene is TRBJ2-5, the V gene TRBV5-1, with 7 bases fitting TRBD1. Sequenced input: peripheral blood. CDR3 nucleotides: TGCGCCAGCAGCTTACAGGGGCCAGAGACCCAGTACTTC. Its translation: CASSLQGPETQYF.